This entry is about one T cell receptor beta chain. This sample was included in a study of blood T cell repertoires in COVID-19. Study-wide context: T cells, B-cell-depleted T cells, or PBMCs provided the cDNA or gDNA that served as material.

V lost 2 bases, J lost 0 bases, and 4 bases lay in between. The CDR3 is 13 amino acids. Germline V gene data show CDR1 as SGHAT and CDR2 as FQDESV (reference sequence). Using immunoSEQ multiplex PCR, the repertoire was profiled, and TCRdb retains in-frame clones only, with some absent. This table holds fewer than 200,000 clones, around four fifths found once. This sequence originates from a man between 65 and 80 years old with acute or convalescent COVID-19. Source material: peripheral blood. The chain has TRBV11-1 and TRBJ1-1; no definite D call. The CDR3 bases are TGTGCCAGCAGCTTACTTCTGAACACTGAAGCTTTCTTT. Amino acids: CASSLLLNTEAFF.